This T cell receptor beta chain was obtained from a study of blood T cell repertoires in COVID-19. Study context: COVID-19 samples from acute and convalescent phases originated in the United States, Italy and Spain. Nucleic acid was either cDNA or gDNA, and it came from T cells, B-cell-depleted T cells, or PBMCs.

This CDR3 is built from 14 residues. The trim removed 8 bases at V and 1 base at J, leaving 5 bases unmatched. Germline CDR1 is MNHEY and CDR2 is SMNVEV (reference sequence). The protocol was immunoSEQ multiplex PCR, while the TCRdb copy is restricted to in-frame clones and leaves out a portion. Here the sample spans a few hundred thousand clones, more than 80% being singletons. A Seattle source enrolled patients during active infection and followed them longitudinally. Sequences were obtained from peripheral blood. This clonotype was sampled from a woman in her twenties or thirties with COVID-19, enrolled during active disease. The chain employs TRBV27 and TRBJ2-5; 9 nucleotides line up with TRBD1. CDR3 sequence: CASRRQGVQETQYF. The CDR3 nucleotides read TGTGCCAGCCGAAGACAGGGGGTCCAAGAGACCCAGTACTTC.